This T cell receptor beta chain came from a study of cytomegalovirus exposure and HLA in healthy donors. A note on this clone: What it binds is not known.

Findings of the study overall: In a later analysis, an Asian-associated ancestry cluster reportedly showed fewer N-insertions than the approximately 620-donor mean. DRB1 showed the most TCR associations and HLA-C the fewest in a later analysis, as rates varied by HLA locus. Some TCR beta chains (roughly 160 of them) were listed as cytomegalovirus-associated. One variant, a missense change in DCLRE1C, was linked in a later analysis to TCR beta V- and J-gene trimming.

PCR amplification relied on 60 Vbeta primers (plus 13 Jbeta primers). Using immunoSEQ multiplex PCR, the repertoire was profiled, and TCRdb retains in-frame clones only, with some absent. The data contain approximately 140,000 clones, approximately 82% of them singletons. The material sequenced was PBMCs. This clonotype originated in a woman aged 40 to 50 in good health and CMV-seronegative.

The CDR3 is CASSLPRLWKTEAFF. The CDR3, as DNA: TGTGCCAGCAGCTTACCCAGGCTTTGGAAGACTGAAGCTTTCTTT. The chain joins TRBV7-9 to TRBJ1-1; no firm D call. CDR3 size: 15 residues. Germline values: CDR1 SEHNR, CDR2 FQNEAQ (reference sequence). The germline V and J ends were trimmed by 2 bases and 5 bases, with 15 bases remaining between them. Filled out from reference TRBV7-9 and TRBJ1-1, the complete variable domain reads DTGVSQNPRHKITKRGQNVTFRCDPISEHNRLYWYRQTLGQGPEFLTYFQNEAQLEKSRLLSDRFSAERPKGSFSTLEIQRTEQGDSAMYLCASSLPRLWKTEAFFGQGTRLTVV.